This T cell receptor (beta chain) was sequenced in a study of molecular identifiers for immune sequencing clone quantification. Across the study: Split five ways in replicates, RNA from approximately 20,000 or 100,000 naive CD8 cells had four portions sequenced. Study-level points and caveats: Barcode sharing among identical TCR molecules could make large clones appear smaller. Over 97% of effector molecules, but under 1% in naive cells, were held by clones with more than 20 RNA copies. Amid approximately 1 million naive cells, spiked Jurkat TCR RNA from one cell was reportedly still detectable.

This clonotype was detected a few times. Its antigen is not identified. TCRdb independently ran MiXCR on the PCR reads; one entry per CDR3 protein. The sample contains about 510,000 distinct CDR3 sequences, 25% of which appear only once. Germline CDR1 and CDR2: GTSNPN and SVGIG (reference sequence). Trimming stripped 0 bases from V and 5 bases from J, with 11 bases between. The length of the CDR3 is 13 residues. The V gene is TRBV30, the J gene TRBJ2-7; no definite D call. The sequenced sample consisted of naive CD8+ T cells from blood, with Jurkat cell RNA spiked in. Indicated subset: FACS-sorted CD8+CD4-CCR7+CD45RA+ naive T cells. This TCR was sampled from a human donor in good health. Some libraries in this study had Jurkat cell RNA spiked in. For the CDR3, the DNA is TGTGCCTGGAGTGTACTGGAAGGGAACGAGCAGTACTTC. This codes for CAWSVLEGNEQYF.